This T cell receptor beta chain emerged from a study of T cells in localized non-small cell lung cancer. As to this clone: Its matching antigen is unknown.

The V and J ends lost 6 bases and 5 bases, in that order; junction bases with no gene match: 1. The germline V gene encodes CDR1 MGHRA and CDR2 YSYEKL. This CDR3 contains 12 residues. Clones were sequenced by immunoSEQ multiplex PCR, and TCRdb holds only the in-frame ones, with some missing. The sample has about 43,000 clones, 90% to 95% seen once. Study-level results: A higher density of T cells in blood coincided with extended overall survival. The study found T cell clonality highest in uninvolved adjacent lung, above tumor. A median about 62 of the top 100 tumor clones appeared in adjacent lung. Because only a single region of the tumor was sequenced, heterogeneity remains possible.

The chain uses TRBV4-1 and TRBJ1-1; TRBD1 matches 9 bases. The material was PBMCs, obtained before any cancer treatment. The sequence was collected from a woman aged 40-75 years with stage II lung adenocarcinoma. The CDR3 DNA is TGCGCCAGCAGGGGGACAGGGACTGAAGCTTTCTTT. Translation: CASRGTGTEAFF.